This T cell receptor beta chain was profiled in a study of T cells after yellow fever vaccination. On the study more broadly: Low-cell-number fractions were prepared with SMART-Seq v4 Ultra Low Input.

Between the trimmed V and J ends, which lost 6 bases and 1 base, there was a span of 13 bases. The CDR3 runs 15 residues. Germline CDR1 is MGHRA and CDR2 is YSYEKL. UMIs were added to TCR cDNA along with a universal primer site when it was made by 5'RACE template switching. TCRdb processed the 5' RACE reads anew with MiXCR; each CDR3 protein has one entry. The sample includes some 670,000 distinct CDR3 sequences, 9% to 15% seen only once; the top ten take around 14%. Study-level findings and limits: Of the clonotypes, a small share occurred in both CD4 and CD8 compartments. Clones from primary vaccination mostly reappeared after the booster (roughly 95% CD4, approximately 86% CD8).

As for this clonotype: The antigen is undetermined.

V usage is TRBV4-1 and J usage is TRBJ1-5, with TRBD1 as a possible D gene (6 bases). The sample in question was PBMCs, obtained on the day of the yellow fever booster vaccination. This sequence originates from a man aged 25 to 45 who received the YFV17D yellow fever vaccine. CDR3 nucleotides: TGCGCCAGCAGTCTCGGACAGAGAAGCAATCAGCCCCAGCATTTT. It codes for CASSLGQRSNQPQHF.